Listed below are T cell receptor beta chains from one sample, sequenced in a study of blood T cell repertoires in COVID-19. Sequenced by immunoSEQ multiplex PCR; TCRdb stores in-frame clones only, minus some. The profile covers roughly 100,000 clones, with nearly 90% appearing a single time and approximately 2% taken by the ten largest. The specimen sequenced was peripheral blood. These receptors were collected from a man between 45 and 60 years old with active COVID-19. Both conserved end residues are part of each CDR3. The D gene is left open where the match is weak. Clone size, where shown, is once, few, many, or a class for clones that have expanded.

TGTGCCAGCAGCTTAGGGGGCTCTAGTGGCGGGGGCCGGGGCGATGAGCAGTTCTTC,CASSLGGSSGGGRGDEQFF,TRBJ2-1,19,-,-,TRBV11-3
TGTGCCAGCAGCGGACAGGACTCACCCCTCCACTTT,CASSGQDSPLHF,TRBJ1-6,12,TRBD1,-,TRBV5-5
TGTGCCAGCAGCGACTCCAGGACAGGGGTAGGTCAGCCCCAGCATTTT,CASSDSRTGVGQPQHF,TRBJ1-5,16,TRBD1,-,TRBV5-8
TGTGCCAGCAGCCCACTTGGGGGGGGCAAATCCTACGAGCAGTACTTC,CASSPLGGGKSYEQYF,TRBJ2-7,16,-,-,TRBV9
TGTGCCAGCAGCTTGGGAGAAACCCCCGGAAACACCATATATTTT,CASSLGETPGNTIYF,TRBJ1-3,15,-,-,TRBV5-6
TGTGCCAGCAGTTTAAATCGACCCGGGGGGGCCAACGTCCTGACTTTC,CASSLNRPGGANVLTF,TRBJ2-6,16,-,-,TRBV27
TGTGCCAGCAGCTCCTACGGTGATTACAATGAGCAGTTCTTC,CASSSYGDYNEQFF,TRBJ2-1,14,-,-,TRBV11-3
TGTGCCAGCAGCAGGGACAGGGTCGACTACGAGCAGTACTTC,CASSRDRVDYEQYF,TRBJ2-7,14,TRBD1,-,TRBV5-6
TGCGCCAGCAGCAGGGGGACTAGAACCGGGGAGCTGTTTTTT,CASSRGTRTGELFF,TRBJ2-2,14,TRBD2,-,TRBV5-1
TGTGCCAGCAGGAGAGCGGGGGGGCAAGAGACCCAGTACTTC,CASRRAGGQETQYF,TRBJ2-5,14,TRBD2,-,TRBV5-4
TGCGCCAGCAGCCAAGCTGTGACTATAAAATCCTACGAGCAGTACTTC,CASSQAVTIKSYEQYF,TRBJ2-7,16,-,few,TRBV4-1
TGTGCCAGCAGCCTATCAGGGGCTTCGAGGGCTGAAGCTTTCTTT,CASSLSGASRAEAFF,TRBJ1-1,15,-,-,TRBV7-2
TGTGCCAGTAGTCTACTAGCGGGGGGACGGTTCTTC,CASSLLAGGRFF,TRBJ2-1,12,TRBD2,-,TRBV19
TGCGCCAGCAGCCCGGGACTAGCGCCACAAGAGACCCAGTACTTC,CASSPGLAPQETQYF,TRBJ2-5,15,TRBD2,-,TRBV5-1
TGCGCCAGCAGCTTAATGACAGGCGGGACTGAAGCTTTCTTT,CASSLMTGGTEAFF,TRBJ1-1,14,-,-,TRBV5-1
TGTGCCAGCAGCTTGGGAGGTTCCAAGGATACGCAGTATTTT,CASSLGGSKDTQYF,TRBJ2-3,14,-,-,TRBV5-4
TGCAGCGTTGGGAGACCGGGACAGTTATACGAGCAGTACTTC,CSVGRPGQLYEQYF,TRBJ2-7,14,TRBD1,few,TRBV29-1
TGTGCCAGCAACGACAGGGGAGGTCAAGGCTACACCTTC,CASNDRGGQGYTF,TRBJ1-2,13,TRBD1,-,TRBV9
TGTGCCAGCTCACCCCGGGGGCAGCCCCAGCATTTT,CASSPRGQPQHF,TRBJ1-5,12,-,once,TRBV18
TGTGCCAGCAGCCAACCCTCTCAGCGGGGATACGAGCAGTACTTC,CASSQPSQRGYEQYF,TRBJ2-7,15,TRBD2,-,TRBV5-4
TGTGCCAGCAGTCGCCTATTTGGGGGGTTAAGCACCGGGGAGCTGTTTTTT,CASSRLFGGLSTGELFF,TRBJ2-2,17,-,-,TRBV6-2/TRBV6-3
TGCGCCAGCGCTGGGACAAGCCCCTACGAGCAGTACTTC,CASAGTSPYEQYF,TRBJ2-7,13,-,-,TRBV10-1
TGTGCCAGCAGTGAACTGCGAAGGGGGCAGTCTTACACTGAAGCTTTCTTT,CASSELRRGQSYTEAFF,TRBJ1-1,17,TRBD1,-,TRBV6-1
TGTGCCAGCTCACCCGCCGGGGTTCTGAGAGATACGCAGTATTTT,CASSPAGVLRDTQYF,TRBJ2-3,15,-,-,TRBV18
TGCGCCAGCAGCTCCGGACAGGCCGGAGGTGAAAAACTGTTTTTT,CASSSGQAGGEKLFF,TRBJ1-4,15,TRBD1,-,TRBV5-1
TGTGCCAGCCGGGGACTAGCGGGGGGAAACACCGGGGAGCTGTTTTTT,CASRGLAGGNTGELFF,TRBJ2-2,16,TRBD2,-,TRBV11-2
TGCAGTGCCCCGGGGGATGGTGGCTACACCTTC,CSAPGDGGYTF,TRBJ1-2,11,-,-,TRBV20-1
TGCGCCAGCAAAGGACAGGGGGGATCAGATACGCAGTATTTT,CASKGQGGSDTQYF,TRBJ2-3,14,TRBD1,-,TRBV5-1
TGTGCCATCAGCTGGACAGCTAATCAGCCCCAGCATTTT,CAISWTANQPQHF,TRBJ1-5,13,-,once,TRBV10-3
TGTGCCACCAAACCGACCTTTAACGGGGGGGGCTACACCTTC,CATKPTFNGGGYTF,TRBJ1-2,14,-,-,TRBV27
TGTGCCAGCAGCCATACCACGAGAGGGCTAAATGAGCAGTTCTTC,CASSHTTRGLNEQFF,TRBJ2-1,15,-,-,TRBV5-6
TGTGCCAGCCCCCAGGGGCCCCACTCCTACGAGCAGTACTTC,CASPQGPHSYEQYF,TRBJ2-7,14,-,-,TRBV2
TGTGCCAGTAGTATGGGGAGTCGTTCTCCAGATACGCAGTATTTT,CASSMGSRSPDTQYF,TRBJ2-3,15,-,-,TRBV19